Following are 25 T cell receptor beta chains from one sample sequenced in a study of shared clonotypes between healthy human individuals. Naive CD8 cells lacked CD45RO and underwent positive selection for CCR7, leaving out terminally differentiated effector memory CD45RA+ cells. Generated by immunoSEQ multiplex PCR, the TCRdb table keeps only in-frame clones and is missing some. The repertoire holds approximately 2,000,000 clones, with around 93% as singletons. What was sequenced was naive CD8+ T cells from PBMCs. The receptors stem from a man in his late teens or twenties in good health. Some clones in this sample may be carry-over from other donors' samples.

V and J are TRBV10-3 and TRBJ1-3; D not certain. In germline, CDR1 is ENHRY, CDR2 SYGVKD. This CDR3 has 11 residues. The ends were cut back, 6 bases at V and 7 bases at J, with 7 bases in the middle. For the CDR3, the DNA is TGTGCCATCAGCCGAGAGAACACCATATATTTT. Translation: CAISRENTIYF.

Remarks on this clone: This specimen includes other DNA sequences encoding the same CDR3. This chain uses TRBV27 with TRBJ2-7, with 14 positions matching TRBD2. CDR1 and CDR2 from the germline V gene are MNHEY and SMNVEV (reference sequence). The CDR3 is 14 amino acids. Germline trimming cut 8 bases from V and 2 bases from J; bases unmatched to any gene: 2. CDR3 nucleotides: TGTGCCAGCCGACTAGCGGGAGGGCCCTACGAGCAGTACTTC. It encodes CASRLAGGPYEQYF.

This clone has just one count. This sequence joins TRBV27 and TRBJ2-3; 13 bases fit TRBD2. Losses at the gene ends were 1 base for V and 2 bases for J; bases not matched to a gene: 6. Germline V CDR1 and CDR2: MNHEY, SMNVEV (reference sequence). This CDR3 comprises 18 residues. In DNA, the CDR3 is TGTGCCAGCAGTTTATTAGGGACTAGCGGGATAGACACAGATACGCAGTATTTT. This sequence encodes CASSLLGTSGIDTDTQYF.

CDR3 bases: TGTGCCAGCAGCCCGTTCGACAGCACAGATACGCAGTATTTT. Translating it yields CASSPFDSTDTQYF. The chain links TRBV6-6 to TRBJ2-3; D gene uncertain. CDR1 is MNHNY, CDR2 SVGAGI, per germline (reference sequence). V lost 6 bases, J lost 0 bases, and 10 bases lay in between. The CDR3 has 14 amino acids.

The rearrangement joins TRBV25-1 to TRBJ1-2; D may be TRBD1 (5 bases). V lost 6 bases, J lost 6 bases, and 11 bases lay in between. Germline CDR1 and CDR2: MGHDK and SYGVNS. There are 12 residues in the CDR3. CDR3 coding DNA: TGTGCCAGCAGCCCAGGGAGCCATGGCTACACCTTC. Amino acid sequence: CASSPGSHGYTF.

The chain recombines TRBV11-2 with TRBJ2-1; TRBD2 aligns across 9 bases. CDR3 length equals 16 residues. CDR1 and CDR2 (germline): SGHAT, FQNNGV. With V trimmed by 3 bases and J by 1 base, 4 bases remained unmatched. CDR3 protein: CASSFQAGGSYNEQFF. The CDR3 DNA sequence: TGTGCCAGCAGCTTCCAAGCGGGAGGTTCCTACAATGAGCAGTTCTTC.

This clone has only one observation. The CDR3 DNA sequence: TGTGCCAGCAGCTTGGTGGACTCAACATTACAAGAGACCCAGTACTTC. It translates to CASSLVDSTLQETQYF. The rearrangement joins TRBV5-6 to TRBJ2-5; D might be TRBD2 (5 bases). The length of the CDR3 is 16 residues. CDR1 is SGHDT, CDR2 YYEEEE, per germline. Trimming stripped 0 bases from V and 2 bases from J, with 14 bases between.

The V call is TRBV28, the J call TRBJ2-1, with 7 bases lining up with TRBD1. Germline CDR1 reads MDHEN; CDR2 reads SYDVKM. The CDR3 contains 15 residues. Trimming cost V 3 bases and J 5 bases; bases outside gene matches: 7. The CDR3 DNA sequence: TGTGCCAGCAGTTTGTTGACAGGGATAGACAATGAGCAGTTCTTC. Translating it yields CASSLLTGIDNEQFF.

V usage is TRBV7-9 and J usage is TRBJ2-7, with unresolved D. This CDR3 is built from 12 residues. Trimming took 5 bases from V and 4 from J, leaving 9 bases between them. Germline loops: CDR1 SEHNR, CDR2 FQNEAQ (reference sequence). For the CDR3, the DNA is TGTGCCAGCAGCGCTGGAAATTACGAGCAGTACTTC. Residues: CASSAGNYEQYF.

CDR3 nucleotide sequence: TGTGCCAGCAGTTACTCGGCAGGACACACTACCTACGAGCAGTACTTC. Protein product: CASSYSAGHTTYEQYF. V and J are TRBV6-5 and TRBJ2-7; D might be TRBD1 (5 bases). Germline V gives CDR1 MNHEY, CDR2 SVGAGI. The CDR3 spans 16 residues. Deletions cut 0 bases from V and 2 bases from J, with 14 bases between.

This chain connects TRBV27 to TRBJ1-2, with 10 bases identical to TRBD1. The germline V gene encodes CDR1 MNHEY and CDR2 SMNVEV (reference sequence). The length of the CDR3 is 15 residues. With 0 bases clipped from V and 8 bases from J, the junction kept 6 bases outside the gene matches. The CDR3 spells CASSLSRQGAEGYTF. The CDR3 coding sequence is TGTGCCAGCAGTTTATCAAGACAGGGGGCGGAAGGCTACACCTTC.

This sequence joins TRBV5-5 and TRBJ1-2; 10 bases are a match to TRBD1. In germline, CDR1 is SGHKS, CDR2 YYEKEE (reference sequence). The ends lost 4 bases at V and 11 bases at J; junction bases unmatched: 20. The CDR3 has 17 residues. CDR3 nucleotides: TGTGCCAGCAGCGTCCGGGACAGGGGATCTGTATACGGCCGTTACACCTTC. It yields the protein CASSVRDRGSVYGRYTF.

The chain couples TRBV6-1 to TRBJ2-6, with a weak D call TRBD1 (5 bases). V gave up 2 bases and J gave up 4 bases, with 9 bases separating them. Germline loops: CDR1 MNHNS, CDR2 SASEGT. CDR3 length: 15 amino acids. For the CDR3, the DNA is TGTGCCAGCAGTGAAAGGGGCGCGGGGGCCAACGTCCTGACTTTC. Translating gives CASSERGAGANVLTF.

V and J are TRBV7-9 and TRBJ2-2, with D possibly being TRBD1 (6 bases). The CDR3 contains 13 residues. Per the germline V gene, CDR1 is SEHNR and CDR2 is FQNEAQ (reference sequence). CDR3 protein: CAKQGYTSGELFF. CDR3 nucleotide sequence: TGTGCTAAGCAGGGGTATACGTCCGGGGAGCTGTTTTTT.

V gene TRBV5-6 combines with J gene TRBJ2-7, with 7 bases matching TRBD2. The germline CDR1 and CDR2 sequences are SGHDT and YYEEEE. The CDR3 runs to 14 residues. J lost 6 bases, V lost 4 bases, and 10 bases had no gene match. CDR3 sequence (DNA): TGTGCCAGCAGCCAGAGCCTGGGGAGGGGCGAGCAGTACTTC. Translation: CASSQSLGRGEQYF.

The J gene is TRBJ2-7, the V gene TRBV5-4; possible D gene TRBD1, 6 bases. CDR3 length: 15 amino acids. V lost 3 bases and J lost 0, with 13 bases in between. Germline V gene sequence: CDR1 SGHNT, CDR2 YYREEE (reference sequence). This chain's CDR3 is CASSSGDTASYEQYF. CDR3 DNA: TGTGCCAGCAGCTCAGGGGACACAGCCTCCTACGAGCAGTACTTC.

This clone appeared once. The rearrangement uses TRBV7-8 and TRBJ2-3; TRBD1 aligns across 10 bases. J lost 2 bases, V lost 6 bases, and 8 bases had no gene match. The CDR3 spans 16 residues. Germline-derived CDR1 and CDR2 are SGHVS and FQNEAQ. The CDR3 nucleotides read TGTGCCAGCAGTTTACCGGGACAGGGGTTCACAGATACGCAGTATTTT. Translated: CASSLPGQGFTDTQYF.

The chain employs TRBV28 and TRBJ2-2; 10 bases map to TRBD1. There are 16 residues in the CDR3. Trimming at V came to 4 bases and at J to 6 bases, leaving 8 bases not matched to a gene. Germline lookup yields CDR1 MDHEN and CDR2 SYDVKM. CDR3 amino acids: CASSSRQGAPAGELFF. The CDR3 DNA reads TGTGCCAGCAGTTCCAGACAGGGGGCTCCGGCCGGGGAGCTGTTTTTT.

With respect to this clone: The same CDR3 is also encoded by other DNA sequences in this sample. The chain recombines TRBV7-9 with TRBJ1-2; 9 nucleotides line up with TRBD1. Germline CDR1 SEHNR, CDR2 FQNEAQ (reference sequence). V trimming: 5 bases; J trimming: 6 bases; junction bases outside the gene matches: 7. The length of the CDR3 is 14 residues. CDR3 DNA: TGTGCCAGCAGCCTTGGACAGGGGCGCGATGGCTACACCTTC. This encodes CASSLGQGRDGYTF.

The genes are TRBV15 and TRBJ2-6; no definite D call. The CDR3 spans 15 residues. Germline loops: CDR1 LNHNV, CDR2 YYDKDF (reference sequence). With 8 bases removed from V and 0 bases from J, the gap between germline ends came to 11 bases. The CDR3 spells CATGLLLSGANVLTF. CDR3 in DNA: TGTGCCACCGGCCTTCTACTCTCTGGGGCCAACGTCCTGACTTTC.

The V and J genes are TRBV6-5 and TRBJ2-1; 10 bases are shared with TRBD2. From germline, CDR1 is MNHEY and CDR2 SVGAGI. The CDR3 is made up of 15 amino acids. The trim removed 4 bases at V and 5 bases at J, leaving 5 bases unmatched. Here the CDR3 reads CASSLAGGTNNEQFF. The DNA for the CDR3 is TGTGCCAGCAGTTTAGCGGGAGGTACAAACAATGAGCAGTTCTTC.

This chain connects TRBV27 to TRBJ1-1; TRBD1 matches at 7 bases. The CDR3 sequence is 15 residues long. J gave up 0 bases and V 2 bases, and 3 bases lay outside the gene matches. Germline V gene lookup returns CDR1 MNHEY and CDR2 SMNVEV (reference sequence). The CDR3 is CASSLRGLMNTEAFF. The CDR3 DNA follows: TGTGCCAGCAGTTTAAGGGGGCTGATGAACACTGAAGCTTTCTTT.

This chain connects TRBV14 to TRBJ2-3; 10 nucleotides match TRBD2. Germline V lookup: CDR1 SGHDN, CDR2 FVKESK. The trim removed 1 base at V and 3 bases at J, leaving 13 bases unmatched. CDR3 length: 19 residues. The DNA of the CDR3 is TGTGCCAGCAGCCAAGTCAATCCCGCTAGCGGGAGAATAACAGATACGCAGTATTTT. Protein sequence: CASSQVNPASGRITDTQYF.

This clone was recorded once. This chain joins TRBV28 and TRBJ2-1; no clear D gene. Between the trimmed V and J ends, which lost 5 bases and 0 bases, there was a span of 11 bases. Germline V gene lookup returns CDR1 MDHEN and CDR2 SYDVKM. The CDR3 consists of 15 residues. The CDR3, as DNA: TGTGCCAGCAGTGCACAGACTTTCTCCTACAATGAGCAGTTCTTC. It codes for CASSAQTFSYNEQFF.

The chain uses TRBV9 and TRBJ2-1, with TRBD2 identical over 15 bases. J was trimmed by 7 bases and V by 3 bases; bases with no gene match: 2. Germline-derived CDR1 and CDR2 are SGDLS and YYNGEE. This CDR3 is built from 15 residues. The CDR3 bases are TGTGCCAGCAGCGGCGGGACTAGCGGGGGGAATGAGCAGTTCTTC. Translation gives CASSGGTSGGNEQFF.